The rows below give T cell receptor beta chains drawn from one sample of a study of T cells in Graves' hyperthyroidism and ophthalmopathy. TCRdb re-called the multiplex PCR reads through MiXCR, storing one row per CDR3 protein. This table has under 450,000 distinct CDR3 sequences, 15% to 19% appearing once. The source material was blood. Source of these receptors: a young woman with Graves' hyperthyroidism. The CDR3 runs from the conserved cysteine through the conserved F or W. D genes are given only for firm matches. Expanded clones get a size class; other rows say once, few or many, or leave the size out.

V gene	CDR3 length	D gene	J gene	clone size	CDR3 DNA	CDR3 protein
TRBV11-2	15	-	TRBJ2-3	few	TGTGCCAGCAGCTTAGTTCAGGGGATGGCAGATACGCAGTATTTT	CASSLVQGMADTQYF
TRBV12-3/TRBV12-4	15	TRBD1	TRBJ1-3	-	TGTGCCAGCAGTTTCCCCCCCACAGGGGGGAACACCATATATTTT	CASSFPPTGGNTIYF
TRBV6-1	14	-	TRBJ2-7	many	TGTGCCAGCAGTTTCGAGGGGGGAGGAGACGAGCAGTACTTC	CASSFEGGGDEQYF
TRBV20-1	16	TRBD2	TRBJ2-3	many	TGCAGTGCTAGAGGGTCTAGCGGGGGGGCCGGCGATACGCAGTATTTT	CSARGSSGGAGDTQYF
TRBV11-2	14	-	TRBJ2-1	many	TGTGCCAGCAGCCCTAGTTTAGTCTCCAATGAGCAGTTCTTC	CASSPSLVSNEQFF
TRBV2	12	TRBD1	TRBJ1-2	-	TGTGCCAGCAGGAAGGACAGGGGAGGCTACACCTTC	CASRKDRGGYTF
TRBV19	17	-	TRBJ2-2	few	TGTGCCAGTAGTATCAGCCTCAGATTGGGGAACACCGGGGAGCTGTTTTTT	CASSISLRLGNTGELFF
TRBV28	15	TRBD1	TRBJ1-4	-	TGTGCCAGCGGGGGACAGGGTCTTCCTAATGAAAAACTGTTTTTT	CASGGQGLPNEKLFF
TRBV5-6	16	-	TRBJ2-7	-	TGTGCCAGCAGCTCAACTACCCGGGACACCGCCTACGAGCAGTACTTC	CASSSTTRDTAYEQYF
TRBV11-1	12	-	TRBJ2-7	many	TGTGCCAGCAGCTATCACTCCTACGAGCAGTACTTC	CASSYHSYEQYF
TRBV27	14	-	TRBJ1-5	many	TGTGCCAGCAGTTTAAAACCAGGGCGTCAGCCCCAGCATTTT	CASSLKPGRQPQHF
TRBV7-9	16	TRBD2	TRBJ2-2	few	TGTGCCAGCAGCTTGACTAGCGGGGCGAACACCGGGGAGCTGTTTTTT	CASSLTSGANTGELFF
TRBV5-1	15	-	TRBJ1-2	few	TGCGCCAGCAGCTTGGAAGGGAAGAAGGCCTATGGCTACACCTTC	CASSLEGKKAYGYTF
TRBV5-1	15	-	TRBJ2-7	few	TGCGCCAGCAGCCTGCCCGGGTCGAGCTCCTACGAGCAGTACTTC	CASSLPGSSSYEQYF
TRBV7-2	14	TRBD1	TRBJ1-2	many	TGTGCCAGCAGCTCAAACCCAGGGGGCAGTGGCTACACCTTC	CASSSNPGGSGYTF
TRBV5-8	16	TRBD2	TRBJ2-3	few	TGTGCCAGCAGCCTACGACTAGCGGGGGAGACAGATACGCAGTATTTT	CASSLRLAGETDTQYF
TRBV12-3/TRBV12-4	19	TRBD2	TRBJ2-2	many	TGTGCCAGCAGTTTAAGCCGGACTAGCGGGGGGCCGTACACCGGGGAGCTGTTTTTT	CASSLSRTSGGPYTGELFF
TRBV12-5	13	-	TRBJ1-1	many	TGTGCTAGTGGTTGGGGTGAGGACACTGAAGCTTTCTTT	CASGWGEDTEAFF
TRBV12-3/TRBV12-4	14	-	TRBJ1-5	many	TGTGCCAGCAATCCGGGACTTAGCAATCAGCCCCAGCATTTT	CASNPGLSNQPQHF
TRBV30	15	-	TRBJ2-3	many	TGTGCCTGGAGCTCGGGGACCGCTAGCACAGATACGCAGTATTTT	CAWSSGTASTDTQYF
TRBV3-1	15	-	TRBJ1-6	many	TGTGCCAGCAGCCAAGGTTCTCAGGGAGGATCACCCCTCCACTTT	CASSQGSQGGSPLHF
TRBV7-9	15	-	TRBJ1-2	many	TGTGCCAGCAGACCCAGGTTGGACGGAAACTATGGCTACACCTTC	CASRPRLDGNYGYTF
TRBV10-3	12	-	TRBJ2-7	many	TGTGCCATCAGTGTAGGGTCCTACGAGCAGTACTTC	CAISVGSYEQYF
TRBV2	13	TRBD1	TRBJ1-2	many	TGTGCCAGCAGTTTAGGACAGGGGGAAGGCTACACCTTC	CASSLGQGEGYTF
TRBV3-1	15	-	TRBJ2-3	many	TGTGCCAGCAGCCAAGTTGCCGATAACACAGATACGCAGTATTTT	CASSQVADNTDTQYF
TRBV27	14	-	TRBJ1-1	many	TGTGCCAGCAGTTTATCGGCGAGGTACACTGAAGCTTTCTTT	CASSLSARYTEAFF
TRBV12-3/TRBV12-4	12	-	TRBJ1-3	many	TGTGCCAGCAGCCCGACTGGGCCGTCCATATATTTT	CASSPTGPSIYF
TRBV5-1	16	-	TRBJ2-7	-	TGCGCCAGCAGCTTGGATTCACGGGGGCTCTCCTACGAGCAGTACTTC	CASSLDSRGLSYEQYF
TRBV19	15	-	TRBJ2-1	-	TGTGCCAGTAGGGGACTCCCGGAGGGATACAATGAGCAGTTCTTC	CASRGLPEGYNEQFF
TRBV18	15	-	TRBJ2-1	many	TGTGCCAGCTCACCACCACAGGAACAGTACAATGAGCAGTTCTTC	CASSPPQEQYNEQFF
TRBV28	15	TRBD2	TRBJ2-7	many	TGTGCCAGCAGTTTTACATACGGGGGGGGGGGCGAGCAGTACTTC	CASSFTYGGGGEQYF
TRBV24-1	16	-	TRBJ2-3	many	TGTGCCACCAGTGATCCGCCCGGCGGGACCACAGATACGCAGTATTTT	CATSDPPGGTTDTQYF
TRBV30	15	TRBD2	TRBJ2-2	many	TGTGCCTGGTCACCGGGAGGGAGAGGCACCGGGGAGCTGTTTTTT	CAWSPGGRGTGELFF
TRBV2	14	-	TRBJ1-2	many	TGTGCCAGCAGTGCCGACCAGGGATTCTATGGCTACACCTTC	CASSADQGFYGYTF
TRBV18	16	TRBD2	TRBJ2-3	many	TGTGCCAGCTCAACGGGACTAGCGGACGGAATGGATACGCAGTATTTT	CASSTGLADGMDTQYF
TRBV27	15	TRBD2	TRBJ2-5	many	TGTGCCAGCAGTACCAGCGGGAGGGCCGGAGAGACCCAGTACTTC	CASSTSGRAGETQYF
TRBV4-2	15	-	TRBJ2-3	many	TGTGCCAGCAGAGGTTCTAGCGTTGGGACAGATACGCAGTATTTT	CASRGSSVGTDTQYF
TRBV20-1	14	-	TRBJ2-7	-	TGCAGTGCTAGAGAAACCTCCACCCCCTACGAGCAGTACTTC	CSARETSTPYEQYF
TRBV6-5	19	-	TRBJ1-6	many	TGTGCCAGCACCCCGGAGGACCCTCTGGGGGGAGGATATAATTCACCCCTCCACTTT	CASTPEDPLGGGYNSPLHF
TRBV7-7	13	-	TRBJ2-3	many	TGTGCTAGCAGCGGGACAGACACAGATACGCAGTATTTT	CASSGTDTDTQYF
TRBV4-2	15	-	TRBJ2-3	many	TGTGCCAGCAGCCCCCCCGGAGCGTCCCCAGATACGCAGTATTTT	CASSPPGASPDTQYF
TRBV7-9	15	-	TRBJ2-3	-	TGTGCCAGCAGGCATGCTGCGGGAACCACAGATACGCAGTATTTT	CASRHAAGTTDTQYF
TRBV24-1	16	-	TRBJ1-5	many	TGTGCCACCAGTTACGTGTCCAGGGGAGGCAATCAGCCCCAGCATTTT	CATSYVSRGGNQPQHF
TRBV5-6	19	TRBD2	TRBJ2-5	-	TGTGCCAGCAGCTTGAAGTATCCCCGTGGGGGGGACCCCCAAGAGACCCAGTACTTC	CASSLKYPRGGDPQETQYF
TRBV2	14	-	TRBJ2-7	many	TGTGCCAGCAGTGAAGCAGGGGCCCCTGTGGGGCAGTACTTC	CASSEAGAPVGQYF
TRBV20-1	14	-	TRBJ2-3	many	TGCAGTGCTAGAGACGGAGCCAGCACAGATACGCAGTATTTT	CSARDGASTDTQYF
TRBV7-6	11	-	TRBJ2-1	many	TGTGCCAGCAGCTCCTTCAATGAGCAGTTCTTC	CASSSFNEQFF
TRBV12-3/TRBV12-4	16	-	TRBJ1-5	many	TGTGCCAGCAGTCCACGGGGTGGGGCATGGAATCAGCCCCAGCATTTT	CASSPRGGAWNQPQHF
TRBV6-1	14	-	TRBJ1-1	-	TGTGCCAGCAGACCGGAGGGGATGAACACTGAAGCTTTCTTT	CASRPEGMNTEAFF
TRBV20-1	14	TRBD1	TRBJ1-1	-	TGCAGTGCTAGAGTGGGACAGGGGAACACTGAAGCTTTCTTT	CSARVGQGNTEAFF
TRBV6-1	15	TRBD2	TRBJ2-3	many	TGTGCCAGCACCCGGCGCGGGGGGGCTAAAGATACGCAGTATTTT	CASTRRGGAKDTQYF
TRBV10-3	20	-	TRBJ2-6	many	TGTGCCAGACTCCTCATGGGGGGGCAGCTTGGGGGATCCGGGGCCAACGTCCTGACTTTC	CARLLMGGQLGGSGANVLTF
TRBV6-1	13	-	TRBJ2-1	few	TGTGCCAGCACCCCTAGGGCTGGCGATGAGCAGTTCTTC	CASTPRAGDEQFF
TRBV5-1	14	-	TRBJ2-5	-	TGCGCCAGCAGCTTGGCCGGGGCCCGTCAGGCCCAGTACTTC	CASSLAGARQAQYF